This T cell receptor beta chain was documented in a study of shared clonotypes between healthy human individuals. The V gene lost 5 bases and the J gene lost 2 bases, with 15 bases spanning the gap. Germline V gene sequence: CDR1 MNHNY, CDR2 SVGAGI (reference sequence). The CDR3 runs 15 residues. Repertoires were generated with immunoSEQ multiplex PCR, while TCRdb's copy carries only in-frame clones and drops some. In the table there are approximately 2.5 million clones, under 95% of which are singletons. Findings of the study overall: Rarefaction indicated that sorted-subset sequencing remained incomplete although depth was large.

Remarks on this clone: Its antigen is currently unknown.

The clonotype comes from a man aged 18 to 29 in good health. Some clones in this sample may be carry-over from other donors' samples. Specimen: naive CD4+ T cells from PBMCs. Subset indicated: CD45RA+ positively selected. The chain joins TRBV6-6 to TRBJ1-2, with D maybe TRBD1 (5 bases). The CDR3 reads CASSPPGGGNYGYTF. CDR3 nucleotide sequence: TGTGCCAGCAGTCCGCCCGGGGGGGGAAACTATGGCTACACCTTC.